This T cell receptor beta chain is from a study of blood T cell repertoires in COVID-19. About the research overall: T cells, B-cell-depleted T cells, or PBMCs supplied cDNA or gDNA.

In germline, CDR1 is SGHRS, CDR2 YFSETQ. This CDR3 region has 16 residues. V lost 3 bases and J lost 4; bases outside the gene matches: 9. Per the authors' pipeline: By means of reference gene primer amplification, nucleated cell counts were estimated. Sequenced by immunoSEQ multiplex PCR; TCRdb stores in-frame clones only, minus some. V and J calls and clone size come straight from that table; D and trimming were deduced from the DNA. The sample contains about 240,000 clones, 85% to 95% of which appear only once. Those enrolled in Seattle joined during active infection and were followed longitudinally afterward.

The rearrangement links TRBV5-1 to TRBJ2-3, with 9 bases that match TRBD1. This sequence originates from a man aged 30-40 years with COVID-19, enrolled during active disease. The sample taken for sequencing was peripheral blood. The CDR3 DNA sequence: TGCGCCAGCAGCTATTTAACAGGGGGCACCGCAGATACGCAGTATTTT. Its protein product is CASSYLTGGTADTQYF.